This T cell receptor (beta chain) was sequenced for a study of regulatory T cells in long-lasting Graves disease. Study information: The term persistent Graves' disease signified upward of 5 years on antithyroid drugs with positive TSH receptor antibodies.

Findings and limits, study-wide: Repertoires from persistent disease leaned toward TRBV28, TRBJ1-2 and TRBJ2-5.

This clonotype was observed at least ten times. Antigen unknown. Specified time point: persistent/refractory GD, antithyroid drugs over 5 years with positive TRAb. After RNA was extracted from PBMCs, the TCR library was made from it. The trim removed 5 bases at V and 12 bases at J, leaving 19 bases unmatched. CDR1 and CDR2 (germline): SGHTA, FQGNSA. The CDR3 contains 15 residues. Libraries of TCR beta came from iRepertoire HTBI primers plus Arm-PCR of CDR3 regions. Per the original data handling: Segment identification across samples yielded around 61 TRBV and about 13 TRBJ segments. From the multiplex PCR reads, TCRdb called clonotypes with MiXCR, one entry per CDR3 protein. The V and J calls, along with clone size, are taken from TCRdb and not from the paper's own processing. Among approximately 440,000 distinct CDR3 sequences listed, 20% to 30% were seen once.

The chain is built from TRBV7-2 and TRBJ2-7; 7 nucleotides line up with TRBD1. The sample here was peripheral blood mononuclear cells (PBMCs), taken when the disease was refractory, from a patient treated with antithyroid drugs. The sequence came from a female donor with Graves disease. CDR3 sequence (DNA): TGTGCCAGCAGCCCCAGGGGGAGATCAGGGGCGGGCAGGTACTTC. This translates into CASSPRGRSGAGRYF.